The source of this T cell receptor beta chain is a study of shared clonotypes between healthy human individuals. Findings and caveats of the study: Tissues were not sampled, only blood, and their repertoires likely differ.

A note on this clone: No antigen is known for it.

The CDR3 totals 15 residues. Unmatched junction bases numbered 3, after V lost 2 bases and J lost 1 base. Looked up from germline, CDR1 is LGHNT and CDR2 is FRNRAP. Authors' processing steps: As immunoSEQ supplied junction-only sequences (without quality scores), filtering differed. The repertoire was sequenced with immunoSEQ multiplex PCR; TCRdb's copy has only in-frame clones and lacks some. D and trimming come from the DNA, and the V and J calls and clone size come from that table. The sample lists around 2,100,000 clones; approximately 95% were seen once. Positive CCR7 selection of CD45RO-negative cells yielded the naive CD8 cells, and terminally differentiated effector memory CD45RA+ cells were excluded.

This clonotype was obtained from a man aged 18-30 years in good health. The chain joins TRBV12-5 to TRBJ2-7; 9 nucleotides line up with TRBD2. The sample taken for sequencing was naive CD8+ T cells sorted from blood. This CDR3 is CASGLQGLASYEQYF. The CDR3 DNA reads TGTGCTAGTGGTTTGCAAGGACTAGCGTCCTACGAGCAGTACTTC.